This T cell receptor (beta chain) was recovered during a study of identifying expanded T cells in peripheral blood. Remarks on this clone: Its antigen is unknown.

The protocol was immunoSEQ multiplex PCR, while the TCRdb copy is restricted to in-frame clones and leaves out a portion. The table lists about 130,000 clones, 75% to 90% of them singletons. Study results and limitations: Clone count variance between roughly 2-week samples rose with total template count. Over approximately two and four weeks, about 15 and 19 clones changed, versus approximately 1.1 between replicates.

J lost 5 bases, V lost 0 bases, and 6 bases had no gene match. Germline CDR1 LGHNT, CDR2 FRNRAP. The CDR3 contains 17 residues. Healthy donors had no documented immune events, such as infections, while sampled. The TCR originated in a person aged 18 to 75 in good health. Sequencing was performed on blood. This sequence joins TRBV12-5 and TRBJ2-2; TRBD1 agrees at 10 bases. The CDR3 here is CASGLVLGQGLTGELFF. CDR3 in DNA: TGTGCTAGTGGTTTGGTACTGGGACAGGGGTTGACCGGGGAGCTGTTTTTT.